These 27 T cell receptor beta chains share one sample of origin, sequenced in a study of T-cell reconstitution after alpha-beta-depleted transplantation in children. The TCRbeta library incorporated unique molecular identifiers. MiXCR was run by TCRdb on the PCR reads, yielding one entry per CDR3 protein. The sample has approximately 97,000 distinct CDR3 sequences; about 8% are singletons. This specimen was PBMCs, taken before TCRalphabeta/CD19-depleted stem cell transplant. The receptors were sampled from a boy between 2 and 10 years old with acute lymphoblastic leukemia, due to receive a stem cell transplant.

This clonotype showed up many times. The V call is TRBV10-3, the J call TRBJ1-1; perhaps TRBD1 as D (6 bases). The CDR3 contains 13 residues. The V end was cut by 11 bases, the J end by 4 bases, with 17 bases between. Germline assignment: CDR1 ENHRY and CDR2 SYGVKD. The CDR3 coding sequence is TGTGCCGGAAAGGGGGAACGGGCCACTGAAGCTTTCTTT. Its protein is CAGKGERATEAFF.

This clonotype was counted at least ten times. This chain uses TRBV12-3 or TRBV12-4 with TRBJ1-1; D is unresolved. The CDR3 sequence is 12 residues long. V lost 6 bases to trimming and J lost 5 bases, with 10 bases between them. CDR3 nucleotides: TGTGCCAGCAGCCGTGGGGTGACTGAAGCTTTCTTT. Amino acid sequence: CASSRGVTEAFF.

This clonotype was recorded at least ten times. CDR3 DNA sequence: TGCAGCGTTGAAGAGGCACGTGAGCAGTACTTC. This sequence encodes CSVEEAREQYF. The V gene is TRBV29-1, the J gene TRBJ2-7; unclear D gene. In germline, CDR1 is SQVTM, CDR2 ANQGSEA. CDR3 length equals 11 residues. The germline V and J ends were trimmed by 0 bases and 7 bases, with 7 bases remaining between them.

The table lists this clonotype with a few counts. The gene calls are TRBV4-1 and TRBJ1-6, with 12 bases fitting TRBD1. V lost 3 bases to trimming and J lost 10 bases; unmatched junction nucleotides: 7. CDR3 length: 16 amino acids. Looked up from germline, CDR1 is MGHRA and CDR2 is YSYEKL. The CDR3 DNA is TGCGCCAGCAGCCACCCCACCGGGACAGGGGGCTCACCCCTCCACTTT. This codes for CASSHPTGTGGSPLHF.

This clonotype has a count of ten or more. This chain connects TRBV4-3 to TRBJ1-1; 7 positions agree with TRBD1. Germline-derived CDR1 and CDR2 are LGHNA and YSLEER. V trimming: 0 bases; J trimming: 3 bases; junction bases outside the gene matches: 13. CDR3 length equals 18 residues. The CDR3 spells CASSQDPRDSTGYTEAFF. The CDR3 DNA sequence: TGCGCCAGCAGCCAAGATCCCCGGGACAGTACGGGGTACACTGAAGCTTTCTTT.

This clonotype came up a few times. The CDR3 reads CASTKGGNQPQHF. The CDR3, as DNA: TGTGCCAGCACCAAAGGGGGCAATCAGCCCCAGCATTTT. This rearrangement joins TRBV7-9 to TRBJ1-5; weak D call: TRBD1 (5 bases). This CDR3 spans 13 amino acids. Trimming shortened V by 7 bases and J by 2 bases, and 9 bases separated the two germline ends. Germline CDR1 SEHNR, CDR2 FQNEAQ (reference sequence).

Only a few counts were recorded for this clonotype. The chain couples TRBV20-1 to TRBJ2-7; weak D call: TRBD2 (7 bases). V was clipped by 6 bases and J by 3 bases, with 15 bases between them. The germline gives CDR1 DFQATT, CDR2 SNEGSKA (reference sequence). The CDR3 is 13 residues long. The CDR3 loop reads CSARGATHYEQYF. CDR3 nucleotide sequence: TGCAGTGCCCGGGGGGCTACTCACTACGAGCAGTACTTC.

This clonotype showed up many times. The CDR3 DNA reads as TGTGCCAGCAGCCCAGAAGCGGGACTCCCTGTAAACGGGGAGCTGTTTTTT. Translation: CASSPEAGLPVNGELFF. The V and J genes are TRBV3-1 and TRBJ2-2; TRBD2 matches 7 bases. Germline trimming cut 4 bases from V and 7 bases from J; bases unmatched to any gene: 15. Germline-derived CDR1 and CDR2 are LGHDT and YNNKEL (reference sequence). The CDR3 sequence is 17 residues long. The full variable domain, in which reference TRBV3-1 and TRBJ2-2 provide the parts outside the CDR3, is DTAVSQTPKYLVTQMGNDKSIKCEQNLGHDTMYWYKQDSKKFLKIMFSYNNKELIINETVPNRFSPKSPDKAHLNLHINSLELGDSAVYFCASSPEAGLPVNGELFFGEGSRLTVL.

This clonotype was recorded at least ten times. The genes are TRBV5-1 and TRBJ2-3, with a possible D match to TRBD2 (5 bases). The V gene lost 7 bases and the J gene lost 6 bases, with 15 bases spanning the gap. The CDR3 covers 13 residues. The germline gives CDR1 SGHRS, CDR2 YFSETQ. Written as DNA, the CDR3 is TGCGCCAGCGGGCCCCGGACGGGGGATACGCAGTATTTT. Its translation: CASGPRTGDTQYF.

This chain uses TRBV5-6 with TRBJ1-2; D is undetermined. The CDR3 sequence is 14 residues long. Germline CDR1 and CDR2: SGHDT and YYEEEE. Trimming cost V 4 bases and J 2 bases, with 12 bases left between them. DNA of the CDR3: TGTGCCAGCAGCCTCGACCGGAGAAACTATGGCTACACCTTC. Translating it yields CASSLDRRNYGYTF.

The chain carries TRBV6-5 and TRBJ1-1, with TRBD1 matching over 8 bases. The CDR3 sequence is 16 residues long. Germline CDR1 reads MNHEY; CDR2 reads SVGAGI. The ends lost 5 bases at V and 2 bases at J; junction bases unmatched: 10. For the CDR3, the DNA is TGTGCCAGCAGTAGTTTTACAGGGGGAGGAAACACTGAAGCTTTCTTT. It codes for CASSSFTGGGNTEAFF.

This clonotype has a handful of counts. Written as DNA, the CDR3 is TGCGCCAGCAGCCCGGGTGGCAGTTTAGGGTACGAGCAGTACTTC. As protein: CASSPGGSLGYEQYF. V gene TRBV5-1 combines with J gene TRBJ2-7; no clear D. Germline V gives CDR1 SGHRS, CDR2 YFSETQ. The CDR3 is 15 residues long. The V gene lost 4 bases and the J gene lost 4 bases, with 18 bases spanning the gap.

This clonotype was observed at least ten times. The chain employs TRBV5-1 and TRBJ2-3; D remains unclear. This CDR3 contains 18 residues. Germline lookup yields CDR1 SGHRS and CDR2 YFSETQ. The V gene lost 2 bases and the J gene lost 2 bases, with 21 bases spanning the gap. CDR3 amino acids: CASSFHSTTRTYTDTQYF. CDR3 sequence (DNA): TGCGCCAGCAGCTTCCACTCGACGACCCGGACGTACACAGATACGCAGTATTTT.

This clonotype was seen a few times. The chain recombines TRBV29-1 with TRBJ2-2, with unresolved D. The CDR3 runs 11 residues. From germline, CDR1 is SQVTM and CDR2 ANQGSEA. V shed 7 bases and J shed 5 bases, with 8 bases lying between them. For the CDR3, the DNA is TGCAGCGCCCTTATTACCGGGGAGCTGTTTTTT. Its protein is CSALITGELFF.

A note on this clonotype: Since a much larger clone is just one base distant, this may be a read error. In DNA form, the CDR3 reads TGTGCCAGCAGTCCCCAGCAGAACCCGTCCGAGCAGTACTTC. It yields the protein CASSPQQNPSEQYF. The chain couples TRBV28 to TRBJ2-7, with no clear D. With 5 bases removed from V and 6 bases from J, the gap between germline ends came to 17 bases. Per the germline V gene, CDR1 is MDHEN and CDR2 is SYDVKM. CDR3 length: 14 residues.

This clonotype was seen many times. V and J are TRBV3-1 and TRBJ2-1, with D perhaps TRBD2 (6 bases). CDR1 LGHDT and CDR2 YNNKEL come from the germline V gene (reference sequence). The CDR3 is made up of 15 amino acids. V was pared by 0 bases and J by 1 base, with 7 bases between. The CDR3 spells CASSQDGGSYNEQFF. Here the CDR3 DNA reads TGTGCCAGCAGCCAAGACGGGGGTTCCTACAATGAGCAGTTCTTC.

This clonotype was seen at least ten times. V is TRBV10-1 and J is TRBJ2-3, with 7 bases identical to TRBD1. Trimming took 2 bases from V and 2 from J; bases not matched to a gene: 4. The CDR3 contains 15 residues. Germline V gives CDR1 WNHNN, CDR2 SYGVQD (reference sequence). The CDR3 coding sequence is TGCGCCAGCAGTGAGGACAGGGACCTCACAGATACGCAGTATTTT. This translates into CASSEDRDLTDTQYF.

This clonotype turned up a few times. The J gene is TRBJ2-7, the V gene TRBV28; TRBD2 is a possible D gene (6 bases). This CDR3 is built from 16 residues. V was shortened by 5 bases and J by 2 bases, with 19 bases between the two germline ends. Germline assignment: CDR1 MDHEN and CDR2 SYDVKM. DNA of the CDR3: TGTGCCAGCAGTCGACACCCGGGACTGAGTCCCTACGAGCAGTACTTC. Protein sequence: CASSRHPGLSPYEQYF. Supplemented by reference TRBV28 and TRBJ2-7, the full variable domain reads DVKVTQSSRYLVKRTGEKVFLECVQDMDHENMFWYRQDPGLGLRLIYFSYDVKMKEKGDIPEGYSVSREKKERFSLILESASTNQTSMYLCASSRHPGLSPYEQYFGPGTRLTVT.

This clonotype was observed a few times. The chain has TRBV24-1 and TRBJ2-1; tentative D call: TRBD2 (6 bases). The germline CDR1 and CDR2 sequences are KGHDR and SFDVKD. CDR3 size: 13 residues. V lost 4 bases and J 7 bases, leaving 10 bases between the germline ends. The chain's CDR3 is CATSDRLVNEQFF. The CDR3 DNA is TGTGCCACCAGTGACCGACTAGTTAATGAGCAGTTCTTC.

V usage is TRBV5-1 and J usage is TRBJ2-6; perhaps TRBD1 as D (5 bases). The CDR3 has 16 residues. Trimming left V 0 bases short and J 0 bases short, with 7 bases between. Germline assignment: CDR1 SGHRS and CDR2 YFSETQ. The DNA of the CDR3 is TGCGCCAGCAGCTTGGCAGGGCTCTCTGGGGCCAACGTCCTGACTTTC. This gives the protein CASSLAGLSGANVLTF.

In this sample, this clonotype turned up many times. V is TRBV7-9 and J is TRBJ2-1; D uncertain. The CDR3 runs 11 residues. The V gene lost 4 bases and the J gene lost 8 bases, with 6 bases spanning the gap. Germline CDR1 SEHNR, CDR2 FQNEAQ (reference sequence). CDR3 nucleotide sequence: TGTGCCAGCAGCTCCGCGTATGAGCAGTTCTTC. This translates into CASSSAYEQFF.

This clonotype was observed many times. The chain has TRBV7-9 and TRBJ2-2, with 7 bases aligning to TRBD1. CDR3 length: 17 residues. CDR1 and CDR2 (germline): SEHNR, FQNEAQ (reference sequence). V gave up 6 bases and J gave up 0 bases; unmatched junction bases: 10. This CDR3 is CASRHTGQPTNTGELFF. CDR3 in DNA: TGTGCCAGCAGACACACGGGACAGCCAACGAACACCGGGGAGCTGTTTTTT.

At least ten counts were recorded for this clonotype. The rearrangement joins TRBV18 to TRBJ1-2, with 8 positions matching TRBD1. The CDR3 runs to 14 residues. CDR1 is KGHSH, CDR2 LQKENI, per germline. Losses at the gene ends were 6 bases for V and 3 bases for J; bases not matched to a gene: 6. CDR3 coding DNA: TGTGCCAGCTCCAGTCAGGGGGCCGACTATGGCTACACCTTC. This codes for CASSSQGADYGYTF.

At least ten counts were recorded for this clonotype. The chain is built from TRBV7-6 and TRBJ2-1; D not resolved. V was pared by 3 bases and J by 0 bases, with 9 bases between. Germline V gives CDR1 SGHVS, CDR2 FNYEAQ. There are 15 residues in the CDR3. CDR3 DNA sequence: TGTGCCAGCAGCTTTGTGGCGAGCTCCTACAATGAGCAGTTCTTC. It is translated as CASSFVASSYNEQFF. Variable domain in full (rest from reference TRBV7-6 and TRBJ2-1): GAGVSQSPRYKVTKRGQDVALRCDPISGHVSLYWYRQALGQGPEFLTYFNYEAQQDKSGLPNDRFSAERPEGSISTLTIQRTEQRDSAMYRCASSFVASSYNEQFFGPGTRLTVL.

This clonotype was counted many times. The chain combines TRBV12-3 or TRBV12-4 with TRBJ2-3, with a possible D match to TRBD2 (6 bases). CDR3 size: 14 residues. V lost 3 bases and J lost 7, with 14 bases in between. The CDR3 bases are TGTGCCAGCAGTTTGACTGGGGGGATGAATACGCAGTATTTT. This translates into CASSLTGGMNTQYF.

J is TRBJ1-5 and V is TRBV7-3, with D perhaps TRBD1 (5 bases). The CDR3 is 13 amino acids. Germline assignment: CDR1 SGHTA and CDR2 FQGTGA. With 5 bases removed from V and 5 bases from J, the gap between germline ends came to 10 bases. The CDR3 protein is CASSRDRDQPQHF. As DNA, the CDR3 is TGTGCCAGCAGCCGAGACAGAGATCAGCCCCAGCATTTT.

This clonotype came up many times. This chain links TRBV2 with TRBJ1-5; 7 bases are shared with TRBD1. Unmatched junction bases numbered 9, after V lost 3 bases and J lost 7 bases. Per the germline V gene, CDR1 is SNHLY and CDR2 is FYNNEI. There are 15 residues in the CDR3. CDR3 in amino acids: CASSDSRTGGQPQHF. DNA for the CDR3: TGTGCCAGCAGTGACAGTCGGACAGGAGGGCAGCCCCAGCATTTT.